These 6 T cell receptor beta chains share one sample of origin, sequenced in a study of T cells in Graves' hyperthyroidism and ophthalmopathy. Amplification yielded TCR beta CDR3 regions, with RNA transcripts as the source. The primer set for the first-round RT-PCR of the TCR CDR3 was HTBI. One entry per CDR3 protein results from TCRdb running MiXCR on the multiplex PCR reads. The sample includes 500,000 to 800,000 distinct CDR3 sequences, roughly 15% of them seen just once. The sequenced sample was blood. These receptors were obtained from a woman aged 45 to 65 with Graves' ophthalmopathy.

Only a few counts were recorded for this clonotype. This sequence joins TRBV4-2 and TRBJ1-2; no firm D call. Germline CDR1 LGHNA, CDR2 YNFKEQ. The length of the CDR3 is 10 residues. Trimming removed 0 bases at V and 7 bases at J, with 0 bases between. The CDR3, as DNA: TGTGCCAGCAGCCAAGATGGCTACACCTTC. Protein product: CASSQDGYTF.

In its sample, this clonotype was seen many times. CDR3 coding DNA: TGTGCCAGCAGTTACTCGGAGGGCAGGGGAGAGACCCAGTACTTC. Amino acid sequence: CASSYSEGRGETQYF. The chain recombines TRBV6-2 or TRBV6-3 with TRBJ2-5; the D call may be TRBD1 or TRBD2 (6 bases each). Trimming removed 0 bases at V and 4 bases at J, with 12 bases between. The CDR3 spans 15 residues. The germline V gene has CDR1 MNHEY and CDR2 SVGEGT.

In its sample, this clonotype was seen many times. V usage is TRBV7-2 and J usage is TRBJ2-1; 11 bases are shared with TRBD2. The CDR3 is 18 residues long. From germline, CDR1 is SGHTA and CDR2 FQGNSA. J gave up 3 bases and V 0 bases, and 7 bases lay outside the gene matches. CDR3 protein: CASSLASTSGSFYNEQFF. The CDR3 DNA is TGTGCCAGCAGCTTAGCCTCTACTAGCGGGAGCTTCTACAATGAGCAGTTCTTC.

This clonotype was observed a few times. V and J are TRBV11-3 and TRBJ2-1; 14 positions match TRBD2. This CDR3 region has 16 residues. Per germline, CDR1 SGHNT and CDR2 YENEEA. V gave up 2 bases and J gave up 10 bases; unmatched junction bases: 7. The CDR3 here is CASSLSGLAGGKEQFF. As DNA, the CDR3 is TGTGCCAGCAGCTTATCTGGACTAGCGGGAGGAAAGGAGCAGTTCTTC.

The table lists this clonotype with many counts. The chain is built from TRBV20-1 and TRBJ2-1, with 13 positions matching TRBD2. Germline V gene data show CDR1 as DFQATT and CDR2 as SNEGSKA (reference sequence). The CDR3 is 16 amino acids. Germline trimming cut 4 bases from V and 3 bases from J; bases unmatched to any gene: 6. The DNA for the CDR3 is TGCAGTGCTACCCGGACTAGCGGGAGATTCTACAATGAGCAGTTCTTC. Translation: CSATRTSGRFYNEQFF.

This clonotype was seen ten or more times. J is TRBJ2-4 and V is TRBV28; 9 nucleotides line up with TRBD2. The CDR3 contains 13 residues. CDR1 is MDHEN, CDR2 SYDVKM, per germline. V dropped 6 bases and J dropped 8; count of bases not matched to a gene: 5. DNA for the CDR3: TGTGCCAGCAGCCCGGGACTAGCTGACATTCAGTACTTC. Translation: CASSPGLADIQYF.